The 32 T cell receptor beta chains presented below share a single source sample, sequenced in a study of CD8+ T cells in alopecia areata. cDNA prepared by RNA extraction and subsequent reverse transcription served as the template for sequencing. Libraries were prepared by immunoSEQ multiplex PCR; TCRdb keeps only in-frame clonotypes and omits some of them. The sample lists 70,000 or so clones, approximately 60% occurring once. The sequences come from CD8+ T cells sorted from blood, collected at week 0. These receptors came from a human donor with alopecia areata.

V gene TRBV7-9 combines with J gene TRBJ2-1; TRBD2 agrees at 12 bases. Losses at the gene ends were 5 bases for V and 12 bases for J; bases not matched to a gene: 14. CDR1 and CDR2 (germline): SEHNR, FQNEAQ (reference sequence). This CDR3 contains 16 residues. CDR3 nucleotide sequence: TGTGCCAGCAGCCCACCACTAGCGGGAGGTGTAGATGGGCAGTTCTTC. Protein: CASSPPLAGGVDGQFF.

This clone was seen only a few times. The chain combines TRBV5-6 with TRBJ1-5; D is unresolved. CDR1 and CDR2 from the germline V gene are SGHDT and YYEEEE. V was cut by 0 bases and J by 9 bases, with 13 bases left in between. The CDR3 length is 14 residues. CDR3 nucleotide sequence: TGTGCCAGCAGCTTGGGGACCGCGCAACGGCCCCAGCATTTT. This gives the protein CASSLGTAQRPQHF.

This clone has more than one count but fewer than ten. Distinct nucleotide sequences in the sample also encode this CDR3. This sequence joins TRBV4-3 and TRBJ2-7; 9 nucleotides agree with TRBD1. Losses at the gene ends were 3 bases for V and 1 base for J; bases not matched to a gene: 4. The germline gives CDR1 LGHNA, CDR2 YSLEER. This CDR3 is built from 15 residues. CDR3 loop: CASSHSGTGSYEQYF. Here the CDR3 DNA reads TGCGCCAGCAGCCATTCCGGGACAGGGTCCTACGAGCAGTACTTC.

The rearrangement joins TRBV27 to TRBJ1-2; D perhaps matches TRBD1 (6 bases). Looked up from germline, CDR1 is MNHEY and CDR2 is SMNVEV (reference sequence). V was shortened by 2 bases and J by 8 bases, with 12 bases between the two germline ends. CDR3 length: 13 residues. The CDR3 DNA is TGTGCCAGCAGTTTACTGGGGGGCCGGGGCTACACCTTC. Amino acids: CASSLLGGRGYTF.

On this clone: This likely comes from a read error, as the CDR3 has no conserved phenylalanine or tryptophan at its end. No DNA is shown, since the ends of the CDR3 on it are uncertain; the CDR3 is the one TCRdb lists. This chain connects TRBV23-1 to TRBJ1-1; TRBD1, the table's D call, lacks a check against the DNA. TRBV23-1 is identified as an open reading frame with a role that is uncertain. The CDR3 region is 11 residues in length, termini included. CDR3 sequence: CASGTGTELVG.

The gene calls are TRBV15 and TRBJ2-5, with 8 bases lining up with TRBD1. The germline gives CDR1 LNHNV, CDR2 YYDKDF (reference sequence). Losses at the gene ends were 0 bases for V and 2 bases for J; bases not matched to a gene: 8. The CDR3 spans 17 residues. Here the CDR3 DNA reads TGTGCCACCAGCAGAGAGGGCCGCCGGACAGGGCAAGAGACCCAGTACTTC. Translating it yields CATSREGRRTGQETQYF. Together with reference TRBV15 and TRBJ2-5, the CDR3 gives the full variable domain: DAMVIQNPRYQVTQFGKPVTLSCSQTLNHNVMYWYQQKSSQAPKLLFHYYDKDFNNEADTPDNFQSRRPNTSFCFLDIRSPGLGDTAMYLCATSREGRRTGQETQYFGPGTRLLVL.

V is TRBV5-6 and J is TRBJ1-6; D is ambiguous. Germline CDR1 reads SGHDT; CDR2 reads YYEEEE. The CDR3 extends over 14 amino acids. V lost 0 bases and J 11 bases, leaving 12 bases between the germline ends. The CDR3 reads CASSLAEEYAPLHF. CDR3 in DNA: TGTGCCAGCAGCTTGGCAGAGGAGTATGCACCCCTCCACTTT.

The chain recombines TRBV4-3 with TRBJ2-1; 13 positions match TRBD2. The CDR3 has 15 residues. The V gene end was trimmed by 5 bases and the J gene end by 8 bases; junction bases not matched to a gene: 6. The V gene's germline CDR1 is LGHNA and CDR2 YSLEER. Here the CDR3 DNA reads TGCGCCAGCAGCTCCGGGACTAGCGGGATACATGAGCAGTTCTTC. It encodes CASSSGTSGIHEQFF.

The chain is built from TRBV4-1 and TRBJ1-5; D is unclear. The germline V and J ends were trimmed by 0 bases and 0 bases, with 9 bases remaining between them. The germline V gene has CDR1 MGHRA and CDR2 YSYEKL. The CDR3 totals 16 residues. CDR3 protein: CASSQEPVISNQPQHF. CDR3 sequence (DNA): TGCGCCAGCAGCCAAGAGCCGGTTATTAGCAATCAGCCCCAGCATTTT.

Only a few counts were recorded for this clone. This chain links TRBV4-1 with TRBJ2-3, with TRBD2 as a possible D gene (6 bases). This CDR3 is built from 18 residues. Per germline, CDR1 MGHRA and CDR2 YSYEKL. Trimming cost V 1 base and J 6 bases, with 23 bases left between them. The DNA for the CDR3 is TGCGCCAGCAGCCAAGTCGGGGGACGGGGAACAAGGGTGGATACGCAGTATTTT. Its protein product is CASSQVGGRGTRVDTQYF.

This clone was detected a few times. This CDR3 reads CASSTSGLAGIDTQYF. The CDR3 region has the DNA TGTGCCAGCAGCACGTCGGGACTAGCGGGAATAGATACGCAGTATTTT. The genes are TRBV7-3 and TRBJ2-3; 13 nucleotides line up with TRBD2. V trimming: 5 bases; J trimming: 5 bases; junction bases outside the gene matches: 7. Per the germline V gene, CDR1 is SGHTA and CDR2 is FQGTGA. CDR3 length: 16 residues.

A single count supports this clone. The chain employs TRBV7-2 and TRBJ2-7; 11 bases map to TRBD2. CDR1 and CDR2 (germline): SGHTA, FQGNSA. The CDR3 has 14 amino acids. Trimming removed 5 bases from V and 3 bases from J; junction bases left unmatched: 3. The CDR3 here is CASSQGLAGYEQYF. As DNA, the CDR3 is TGTGCCAGCAGCCAAGGACTAGCGGGCTACGAGCAGTACTTC.

The chain links TRBV29-1 to TRBJ2-2; D is undetermined. V was pared by 2 bases and J by 1 base, with 5 bases between. The CDR3 consists of 13 residues. Germline CDR1 reads SQVTM; CDR2 reads ANQGSEA. CDR3 coding DNA: TGCAGCGTTGAACCAGAGAACACCGGGGAGCTGTTTTTT. Its protein product is CSVEPENTGELFF.

This clone was seen a handful of times. The J gene is TRBJ1-1, the V gene TRBV29-1, with D uncertain. With 0 bases removed from V and 0 bases from J, the gap between germline ends came to 11 bases. The germline V gene has CDR1 SQVTM and CDR2 ANQGSEA. The CDR3 runs 15 residues. The CDR3 DNA follows: TGCAGCGTTGAAGATCAAGAGAACATGAACACTGAAGCTTTCTTT. Translated: CSVEDQENMNTEAFF. The full variable domain, rest sourced from reference TRBV29-1 and TRBJ1-1, is SAVISQKPSRDICQRGTSLTIQCQVDSQVTMMFWYRQQPGQSLTLIATANQGSEATYESGFVIDKFPISRPNLTFSTLTVSNMSPEDSSIYLCSVEDQENMNTEAFFGQGTRLTVV.

This clone has more than one count but fewer than ten. The chain combines TRBV5-6 with TRBJ2-1; D is perhaps TRBD2 (7 bases). Looked up from germline, CDR1 is SGHDT and CDR2 is YYEEEE. Trimming removed 2 bases at V and 8 bases at J, with 20 bases between. CDR3 length equals 16 residues. The CDR3 spells CASSFWGGGVRDEQFF. CDR3 DNA: TGTGCCAGCAGCTTTTGGGGCGGGGGCGTGAGGGATGAGCAGTTCTTC. The whole variable domain, remainder taken from reference TRBV5-6 and TRBJ2-1, is DAGVTQSPTHLIKTRGQQVTLRCSPKSGHDTVSWYQQALGQGPQFIFQYYEEEERQRGNFPDRFSGHQFPNYSSELNVNALLLGDSALYLCASSFWGGGVRDEQFFGPGTRLTVL.

This clone was seen many times. Different DNA sequences within this sample yield the same CDR3. The V and J genes are TRBV19 and TRBJ1-5, with D maybe TRBD1 (5 bases). Between the trimmed V and J ends, which lost 5 bases and 0 bases, there was a span of 11 bases. This CDR3 contains 15 residues. The germline CDR1 and CDR2 sequences are LNHDA and SQIVND (reference sequence). The chain's CDR3 is CASSLTGYSNQPQHF. CDR3 bases: TGTGCCAGTAGTTTAACAGGTTATAGCAATCAGCCCCAGCATTTT.

V and J are TRBV7-9 and TRBJ2-7; D unclear. The CDR3 runs 12 residues. V was pared by 4 bases and J by 7 bases, with 11 bases between. Per the germline V gene, CDR1 is SEHNR and CDR2 is FQNEAQ (reference sequence). The CDR3 loop reads CASSSLGFEQYF. For the CDR3, the DNA is TGTGCCAGCAGCTCCCTTGGGTTTGAGCAGTACTTC.

A few counts support this clone. The gene calls are TRBV5-1 and TRBJ2-7; 7 bases fit TRBD1. V shed 3 bases and J 6 bases; nucleotides not matched to a gene: 12. Germline values: CDR1 SGHRS, CDR2 YFSETQ. This CDR3 comprises 15 residues. The CDR3 loop is CASSWVPGTGVEQYF. In nucleotides, the CDR3 is TGCGCCAGCAGCTGGGTTCCGGGTACAGGGGTCGAGCAGTACTTC. Filled out from reference TRBV5-1 and TRBJ2-7, the complete variable domain reads KAGVTQTPRYLIKTRGQQVTLSCSPISGHRSVSWYQQTPGQGLQFLFEYFSETQRNKGNFPGRFSGRQFSNSRSEMNVSTLELGDSALYLCASSWVPGTGVEQYFGPGTRLTVT.

This clone was seen ten or more times. V and J are TRBV19 and TRBJ2-1; D not resolved. Germline V gives CDR1 LNHDA, CDR2 SQIVND (reference sequence). Trimming cost V 3 bases and J 6 bases, with 6 bases left between them. The CDR3 sequence is 12 residues long. The CDR3 region is CASSIPANEQFF. The DNA of the CDR3 is TGTGCCAGTAGTATTCCGGCCAATGAGCAGTTCTTC.

The V and J genes are TRBV29-1 and TRBJ2-2; TRBD2 might be the D (5 bases). Germline-derived CDR1 and CDR2 are SQVTM and ANQGSEA. Trimming removed 0 bases from V and 2 bases from J, with 7 bases in between. This CDR3 comprises 14 residues. The CDR3 here is CSVEEGRNTGELFF. The CDR3 nucleotides read TGCAGCGTTGAAGAGGGGAGAAACACCGGGGAGCTGTTTTTT.

The chain uses TRBV15 and TRBJ2-7; 9 positions match TRBD2. CDR1 and CDR2 from the germline V gene are LNHNV and YYDKDF (reference sequence). Unmatched junction bases numbered 0, after V lost 5 bases and J lost 1 base. The CDR3 extends over 13 amino acids. The CDR3 region is CATSLAGSYEQYF. The CDR3 coding sequence is TGTGCCACCAGCCTAGCGGGGTCCTACGAGCAGTACTTC.

V is TRBV5-1 and J is TRBJ2-3; no clear D. The V end was cut by 1 base, the J end by 4 bases, with 4 bases between. The CDR3 runs 12 residues. Germline CDR1 SGHRS, CDR2 YFSETQ. The CDR3 region has the DNA TGCGCCAGCAGCTTGTACTCAGATACGCAGTATTTT. It specifies CASSLYSDTQYF. The whole variable domain, filled in from reference TRBV5-1 and TRBJ2-3, reads KAGVTQTPRYLIKTRGQQVTLSCSPISGHRSVSWYQQTPGQGLQFLFEYFSETQRNKGNFPGRFSGRQFSNSRSEMNVSTLELGDSALYLCASSLYSDTQYFGPGTRLTVL.

This chain links TRBV5-6 with TRBJ2-3; D possibly corresponds to TRBD1 (6 bases). This CDR3 is built from 15 residues. Trimming removed 0 bases at V and 5 bases at J, with 13 bases between. Germline V lookup: CDR1 SGHDT, CDR2 YYEEEE. The CDR3 sequence is CASSLAGQRIDTQYF. The CDR3 coding sequence is TGTGCCAGCAGCTTGGCGGGACAAAGGATAGATACGCAGTATTTT.

This chain uses TRBV29-1 with TRBJ2-5, with a tentative D call TRBD2 (5 bases). Germline CDR1 is SQVTM and CDR2 is ANQGSEA. CDR3 size: 13 residues. V was pared by 5 bases and J by 1 base, with 11 bases between. The chain's CDR3 is CSVLAEGQETQYF. Written as DNA, the CDR3 is TGCAGCGTTCTGGCCGAGGGCCAAGAGACCCAGTACTTC.

The rearrangement uses TRBV27 and TRBJ2-4; TRBD1 agrees at 10 bases. The germline V gene encodes CDR1 MNHEY and CDR2 SMNVEV (reference sequence). V lost 5 bases, J lost 6 bases, and 7 bases stayed unmatched. The CDR3 consists of 15 residues. DNA for the CDR3: TGTGCCAGCAGTACAGACAGGGGGCTCGGAAACATTCAGTACTTC. Protein product: CASSTDRGLGNIQYF.

This clone came up a few times. The V gene is TRBV28, the J gene TRBJ1-1; 7 nucleotides line up with TRBD1. V was pared by 3 bases and J by 3 bases, with 7 bases of the junction left unmatched. Germline lookup yields CDR1 MDHEN and CDR2 SYDVKM. This CDR3 is built from 15 residues. CDR3 protein: CASSLEPGGYTEAFF. The CDR3 DNA is TGTGCCAGCAGTTTGGAGCCAGGGGGTTACACTGAAGCTTTCTTT.

The V gene is TRBV25-1, the J gene TRBJ1-3; no clear D gene. The V end was cut by 4 bases, the J end by 4 bases, with 14 bases between. Germline loops: CDR1 MGHDK, CDR2 SYGVNS. This CDR3 has 15 residues. In nucleotides, the CDR3 is TGTGCCAGCAGTGTACGTAAGGGTGGAGGAAACACCATATATTTT. It yields the protein CASSVRKGGGNTIYF.

The gene calls are TRBV29-1 and TRBJ2-1; perhaps D is TRBD1 or TRBD2 (5 bases each). Trimming shortened V by 0 bases and J by 2 bases, and 11 bases separated the two germline ends. Germline V gene sequence: CDR1 SQVTM, CDR2 ANQGSEA. The CDR3 totals 15 residues. This CDR3 is CSVEDLRGAYNEQFF. The CDR3 DNA is TGCAGCGTTGAAGATCTTAGGGGAGCCTACAATGAGCAGTTCTTC.

The sample holds a few counts of this clone. The gene calls are TRBV5-4 and TRBJ2-1; the match to TRBD1 covers 9 bases. Germline values: CDR1 SGHNT, CDR2 YYREEE (reference sequence). V dropped 3 bases and J dropped 8; count of bases not matched to a gene: 0. The CDR3 extends over 12 amino acids. In DNA form, the CDR3 reads TGTGCCAGCAGCTGGACAGGGGATGAGCAGTTCTTC. Protein: CASSWTGDEQFF.

V and J are TRBV6-4 and TRBJ2-3; 7 nucleotides match TRBD1. CDR1 and CDR2 from the germline V gene are MRHNA and SNTAGT. CDR3 length: 14 residues. Unmatched junction bases numbered 7, after V lost 4 bases and J lost 6 bases. CDR3 protein: CASSVAGGIDTQYF. DNA of the CDR3: TGTGCCAGCAGTGTGGCAGGGGGAATCGATACGCAGTATTTT.

This clone showed up just a few times. The CDR3 DNA reads as TGTGCCACCAGCAGAGATCCCCCCCCTGATGAGCAGTTCTTC. Translated: CATSRDPPPDEQFF. The rearrangement joins TRBV15 to TRBJ2-1; D not certain. CDR1 and CDR2 from the germline V gene are LNHNV and YYDKDF (reference sequence). The CDR3 has 14 amino acids. The V end lost 0 bases, the J end lost 8 bases, and 11 bases lay between the germline ends.

This chain links TRBV4-2 with TRBJ2-7; weak D call: TRBD1 (5 bases). V dropped 0 bases and J dropped 0 bases, with 15 bases sitting between them. This CDR3 spans 17 amino acids. Germline CDR1 is LGHNA and CDR2 is YNFKEQ. The CDR3 loop reads CASSQDAQGLISYEQYF. The CDR3 DNA is TGTGCCAGCAGCCAAGATGCCCAGGGCCTCATCTCCTACGAGCAGTACTTC.